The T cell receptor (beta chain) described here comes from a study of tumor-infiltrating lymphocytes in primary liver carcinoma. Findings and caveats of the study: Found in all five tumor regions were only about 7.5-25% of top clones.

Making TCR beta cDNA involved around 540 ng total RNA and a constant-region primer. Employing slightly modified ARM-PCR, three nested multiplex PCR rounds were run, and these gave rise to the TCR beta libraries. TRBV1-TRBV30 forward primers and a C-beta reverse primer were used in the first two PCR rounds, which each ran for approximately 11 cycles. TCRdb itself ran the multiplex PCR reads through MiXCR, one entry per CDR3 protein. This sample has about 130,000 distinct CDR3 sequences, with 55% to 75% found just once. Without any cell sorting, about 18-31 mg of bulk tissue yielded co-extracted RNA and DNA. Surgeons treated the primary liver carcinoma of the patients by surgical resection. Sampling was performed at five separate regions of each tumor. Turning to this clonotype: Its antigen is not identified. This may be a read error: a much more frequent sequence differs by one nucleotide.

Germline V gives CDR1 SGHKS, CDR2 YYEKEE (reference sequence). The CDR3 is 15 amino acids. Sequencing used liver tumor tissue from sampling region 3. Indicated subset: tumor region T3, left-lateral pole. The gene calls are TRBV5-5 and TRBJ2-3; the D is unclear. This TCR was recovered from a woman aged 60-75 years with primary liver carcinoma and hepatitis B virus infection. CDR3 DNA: TGTGTCAGCAGCTTCTTGAGCAGCTACACAGATACGCAGTATTTT. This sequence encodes CVSSFLSSYTDTQYF.